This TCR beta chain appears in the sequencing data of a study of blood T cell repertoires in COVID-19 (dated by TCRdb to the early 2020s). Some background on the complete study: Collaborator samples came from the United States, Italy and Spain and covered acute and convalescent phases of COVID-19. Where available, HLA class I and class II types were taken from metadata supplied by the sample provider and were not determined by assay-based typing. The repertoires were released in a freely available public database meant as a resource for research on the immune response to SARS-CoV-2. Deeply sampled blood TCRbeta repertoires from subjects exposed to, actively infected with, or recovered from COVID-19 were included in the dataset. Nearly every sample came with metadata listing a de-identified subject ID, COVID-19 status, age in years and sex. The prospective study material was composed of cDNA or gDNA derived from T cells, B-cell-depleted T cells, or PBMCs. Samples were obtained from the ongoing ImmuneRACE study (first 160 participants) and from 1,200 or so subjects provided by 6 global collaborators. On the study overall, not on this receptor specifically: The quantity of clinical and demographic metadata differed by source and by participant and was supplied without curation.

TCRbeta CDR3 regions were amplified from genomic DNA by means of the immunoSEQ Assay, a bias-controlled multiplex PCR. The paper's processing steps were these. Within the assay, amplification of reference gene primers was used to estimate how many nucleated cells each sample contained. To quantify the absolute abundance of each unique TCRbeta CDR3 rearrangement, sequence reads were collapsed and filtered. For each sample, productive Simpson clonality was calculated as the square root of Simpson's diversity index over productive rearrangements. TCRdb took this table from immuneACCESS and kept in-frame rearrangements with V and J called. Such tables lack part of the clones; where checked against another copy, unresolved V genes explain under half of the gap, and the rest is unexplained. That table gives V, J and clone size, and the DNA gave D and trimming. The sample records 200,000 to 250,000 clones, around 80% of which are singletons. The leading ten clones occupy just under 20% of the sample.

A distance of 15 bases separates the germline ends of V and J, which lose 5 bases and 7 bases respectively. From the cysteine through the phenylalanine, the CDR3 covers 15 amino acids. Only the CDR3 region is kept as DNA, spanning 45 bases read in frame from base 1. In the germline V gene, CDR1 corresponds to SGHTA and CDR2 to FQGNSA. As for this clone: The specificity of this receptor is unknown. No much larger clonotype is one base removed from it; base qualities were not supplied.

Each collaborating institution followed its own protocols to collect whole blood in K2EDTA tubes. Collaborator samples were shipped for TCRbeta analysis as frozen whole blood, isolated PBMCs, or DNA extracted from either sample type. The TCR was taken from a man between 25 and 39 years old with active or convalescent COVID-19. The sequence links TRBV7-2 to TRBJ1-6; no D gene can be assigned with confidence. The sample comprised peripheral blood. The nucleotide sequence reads TGTGCCAGCAGCGCGGTGTCAATACCCAATTCACCCCTCCACTTT. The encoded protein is CASSAVSIPNSPLHF.